These 12 T cell receptor beta chains originate from one sample sequenced in a study of early T cells in non-severe SARS-CoV-2 infection. TCRdb called the 5' RACE reads again in MiXCR, with one record for every CDR3 protein. The sample consists of under 90,000 distinct CDR3 sequences, less than 15% of them appearing once. The sequenced sample was whole blood. Receptors were obtained from an adult who was a healthcare worker with PCR-confirmed SARS-CoV-2 infection or an uninfected control (not recorded which).

The V call is TRBV11-2, the J call TRBJ2-5; unclear D gene. The CDR3 extends over 11 amino acids. CDR1 and CDR2 (germline): SGHAT, FQNNGV. V lost 4 bases and J lost 5, with 5 bases in between. Here the CDR3 reads CASSSIETQYF. The CDR3, as DNA: TGTGCCAGCAGCTCAATCGAGACCCAGTACTTC.

The chain employs TRBV7-6 and TRBJ2-2; D tentatively reads TRBD1 or TRBD2 (5 bases each). The CDR3 has 13 residues. Per the germline V gene, CDR1 is SGHVS and CDR2 is FNYEAQ. Trimming stripped 3 bases from V and 7 bases from J, with 9 bases between. CDR3: CASSLVGGGELFF. Here the CDR3 DNA reads TGTGCCAGCAGCTTGGTTGGGGGCGGGGAGCTGTTTTTT.

This clonotype was seen more than once but under ten times. This chain connects TRBV7-6 to TRBJ2-5, with D perhaps matching TRBD1 (5 bases). The germline CDR1 and CDR2 sequences are SGHVS and FNYEAQ. V shed 0 bases and J shed 1 base, with 12 bases lying between them. The CDR3 extends over 16 amino acids. CDR3 in DNA: TGTGCCAGCAGCTTAGCCCCGGCGCAGGGCCAAGAGACCCAGTACTTC. It encodes CASSLAPAQGQETQYF. Combining the CDR3 with reference TRBV7-6 and TRBJ2-5 gives the whole variable domain GAGVSQSPRYKVTKRGQDVALRCDPISGHVSLYWYRQALGQGPEFLTYFNYEAQQDKSGLPNDRFSAERPEGSISTLTIQRTEQRDSAMYRCASSLAPAQGQETQYFGPGTRLLVL.

This clonotype has only a few counts. The chain links TRBV6-6 to TRBJ2-7; D is undetermined. This CDR3 comprises 13 residues. CDR1 is MNHNY, CDR2 SVGAGI, per germline (reference sequence). V lost 6 bases and J lost 3, with 12 bases in between. In nucleotides, the CDR3 is TGTGCCAGCAGCCCGCCCTCGGACTACGAGCAGTACTTC. It yields the protein CASSPPSDYEQYF.

This sequence joins TRBV28 and TRBJ2-7, with D tentatively TRBD2 (6 bases). Germline V lookup: CDR1 MDHEN, CDR2 SYDVKM. The CDR3 sequence is 15 residues long. V lost 6 bases and J lost 2, with 17 bases in between. CDR3: CASSLIGTRAYEQYF. The DNA of the CDR3 is TGTGCCAGCAGCCTTATCGGGACTCGCGCCTACGAGCAGTACTTC.

This clonotype turned up a few times. The chain joins TRBV7-9 to TRBJ1-2; D is unresolved. Looked up from germline, CDR1 is SEHNR and CDR2 is FQNEAQ (reference sequence). Trimming removed 4 bases from V and 3 bases from J, with 12 bases in between. This CDR3 region has 14 residues. The CDR3 coding sequence is TGTGCCAGCAGCTGGGAGACCCTGGACTATGGCTACACCTTC. The encoded protein is CASSWETLDYGYTF.

The V call is TRBV10-1, the J call TRBJ2-7; TRBD2 is a possible D gene (5 bases). CDR1 WNHNN and CDR2 SYGVQD come from the germline V gene (reference sequence). This CDR3 has 14 residues. Trimming stripped 6 bases from V and 3 bases from J, with 15 bases between. In DNA form, the CDR3 reads TGCGCCAGCAGAGAGGCGGGTACAAACTACGAGCAGTACTTC. It yields the protein CASREAGTNYEQYF.

The chain couples TRBV20-1 to TRBJ2-5, with D perhaps matching TRBD1 (6 bases). Trimming took 2 bases from V and 10 from J, leaving 17 bases between them. In germline, CDR1 is DFQATT, CDR2 SNEGSKA (reference sequence). This CDR3 spans 13 amino acids. CDR3 sequence (DNA): TGCAGTGCTAGACGGGACCCCGAAGGGGGCCAGTACTTC. It yields the protein CSARRDPEGGQYF.

This clonotype was detected ten times or more. This chain links TRBV7-2 with TRBJ1-4; 7 bases map to TRBD1. The CDR3 has 15 residues. The J segment lost 4 bases and the V segment lost 5 bases, leaving 7 bases of the junction unmatched. Per the germline V gene, CDR1 is SGHTA and CDR2 is FQGNSA. CDR3 sequence: CASSVAGGSNEKLFF. In nucleotides, the CDR3 is TGTGCCAGCAGCGTTGCAGGGGGAAGTAATGAAAAACTGTTTTTT. Combining the CDR3 with reference TRBV7-2 and TRBJ1-4 gives the whole variable domain GAGVSQSPSNKVTEKGKDVELRCDPISGHTALYWYRQSLGQGLEFLIYFQGNSAPDKSGLPSDRFSAERTGGSVSTLTIQRTQQEDSAVYLCASSVAGGSNEKLFFGSGTQLSVL.

This clonotype was observed a handful of times. The chain couples TRBV7-3 to TRBJ1-6; 7 bases are shared with TRBD1. J was trimmed by 7 bases and V by 5 bases; bases with no gene match: 17. CDR3 length: 18 residues. Germline CDR1 is SGHTA and CDR2 is FQGTGA. The CDR3, as DNA: TGTGCCAGCAGCATTAGCCCCCCTGGCAGGGGGGGAAATTCACCCCTCCACTTT. This gives the protein CASSISPPGRGGNSPLHF.

On this clonotype itself: Its ends do not fully match the called genes, so a read error is possible. The chain couples TRBV12-3 or TRBV12-4 to TRBJ2-7; a possible D gene is TRBD2 (5 bases). The CDR3 has 12 amino acids. For the CDR3, the DNA is TGTACCACCTCCTTGCCAGATCGGGATCTGCACTTC. This gives the protein CTTSLPDRDLHF.

This clonotype has more than one count but fewer than ten. The chain recombines TRBV28 with TRBJ1-3, with a weak D call TRBD1 (6 bases). The V and J ends lost 11 bases and 1 base respectively, with 9 bases between them. The germline CDR1 and CDR2 sequences are MDHEN and SYDVKM. The CDR3 totals 12 residues. In DNA form, the CDR3 reads TGTGCCGGGCAGGGGTCTGGAAACACCATATATTTT. Translation: CAGQGSGNTIYF.